This TCR beta chain was identified in a study of blood T cell repertoires in COVID-19 (dated by TCRdb to the early 2020s). Looking at the study overall: Samples from collaborators originated in the United States, Italy and Spain and spanned both the acute and convalescent phases of COVID-19. HLA class I and class II types, where available, came from metadata supplied by the sample provider rather than from assay-based typing. The repertoires were made available in a free public database intended to serve as a resource for research on the immune response to SARS-CoV-2. The prospective study material was composed of cDNA or gDNA derived from T cells, B-cell-depleted T cells, or PBMCs. The dataset comprised deeply sampled blood TCRbeta repertoires from subjects exposed to, actively infected with, or recovered from COVID-19. Sample metadata almost always included a de-identified subject ID, COVID-19 status, age in years and sex. Samples were obtained from the ongoing ImmuneRACE study (first 160 participants) and from some 1,200 subjects provided by 6 global collaborators. Here is what the overall study found, with its caveats: How much clinical and demographic metadata was included differed by source and by participant, and the metadata was provided uncurated.

TCRbeta CDR3 regions were amplified from genomic DNA using the immunoSEQ Assay, a bias-controlled multiplex PCR. In the original analysis: Nucleated cell counts per sample were estimated from amplification of reference gene primers within the assay. To quantify the absolute abundance of each unique TCRbeta CDR3 rearrangement, sequence reads were collapsed and filtered. Productive Simpson clonality was computed per sample as the square root of Simpson's diversity index over productive rearrangements. The source is immuneACCESS, and TCRdb retained only in-frame sequences with V and J called. Part of the clones is not carried over; for the studies checked, unresolved V genes explain less than half of this, and the remainder is unexplained. D and trimming were read from the DNA, whereas the V and J calls and clone size are those reported in that table. This sample has approximately 290,000 clones in its table, and roughly 85% of those were observed once. Approximately 4.2% of the sample belongs to the ten largest clones.

In the prospective study, participants were roughly 18 to 95 years old, resided in about two dozen geographic areas of the United States, and were enrolled through a virtual design. Cohort assignment in the prospective study relied on participant-reported clinical history from a screening survey and a study questionnaire. Recovered participants in ImmuneRACE Cohort 3 were defined as having two consecutive negative NP/OP PCR tests, clearance from a healthcare professional, or resolution of symptoms. In the prospective study, whole blood, serum and a nasopharyngeal or oropharyngeal swab were collected from each participant by mobile phlebotomists. Prospective study participants could optionally give additional blood draws and questionnaires over an approximately 2-month period. Blood samples from the prospective study were shipped frozen or at room temperature prior to DNA extraction. At the junction V is shortened by 3 bases and J by 6 bases, with 12 bases in between. CDR1 MDHEN and CDR2 SYDVKM were looked up in the germline V gene. The CDR3 numbers 14 residues from cysteine through phenylalanine. CDR3 DNA only is kept here, 42 bases in frame from base 1.

With regard to this clone: Its antigen target is currently unknown. Base qualities are not provided; no much larger clone lies one nucleotide away.

This sequence originates from a woman in her twenties or thirties who had recovered from COVID-19. The sequenced sample consisted of PBMCs or T cells enriched from blood (not recorded which). The chain was built from TRBV28 and TRBJ1-5, with the D segment identity uncertain. In nucleotides, the sequence is TGTGCCAGCAGTTTCGGGAATCCGGGTCAGCCCCAGCATTTT. This encodes CASSFGNPGQPQHF.